These 6 T cell receptor beta chains were all obtained from the same sample, sequenced in a study of T cell responses to AZD1222 COVID-19 vaccine. Profiling relied on immunoSEQ multiplex PCR, and the TCRdb table lists in-frame clones only, not all of them. The table lists approximately 150,000 clones, about 91% of them singletons, with 4.4% in the top ten. This specimen was peripheral blood, taken on day 0 of MenACWY control vaccination. The receptor source for this set is an adult in good health.

The chain links TRBV29-1 to TRBJ1-1; 8 bases fit TRBD1. The CDR3 is 13 amino acids. V was pared by 7 bases and J by 1 base, with 5 bases of the junction left unmatched. CDR1 SQVTM and CDR2 ANQGSEA come from the germline V gene. CDR3 region: CSAPGTGNTEAFF. Here the CDR3 DNA reads TGCAGCGCTCCCGGGACAGGGAACACTGAAGCTTTCTTT.

This clone was observed a single time. This sequence joins TRBV18 and TRBJ2-6; D might be TRBD2 (5 bases). The germline V gene has CDR1 KGHSH and CDR2 LQKENI. V was clipped by 4 bases and J by 1 base, with 11 bases between them. The CDR3 consists of 16 residues. For the CDR3, the DNA is TGTGCCAGCTCACGAAGCCGGGGATCTGGGGCCAACGTCCTGACTTTC. Translated: CASSRSRGSGANVLTF.

This chain connects TRBV7-2 to TRBJ1-1; no firm D call. CDR1 and CDR2 (germline): SGHTA, FQGNSA. The CDR3 has 12 residues. V was cut by 2 bases and J by 5 bases, with 6 bases left in between. The CDR3 protein is CASSLHGTEAFF. CDR3 in DNA: TGTGCCAGCAGCTTACATGGTACTGAAGCTTTCTTT.

The rearrangement uses TRBV30 and TRBJ2-1; D may be TRBD2 (6 bases). CDR1 GTSNPN and CDR2 SVGIG come from the germline V gene (reference sequence). Trimming removed 0 bases from V and 6 bases from J, with 27 bases in between. The CDR3 runs 19 residues. CDR3 DNA sequence: TGTGCCTGGAGTGTAGATCCCGTCCGGGCCTTGGACTACAGCAATGAGCAGTTCTTC. Translating gives CAWSVDPVRALDYSNEQFF.

The chain recombines TRBV28 with TRBJ1-2, with D hard to call. Germline V gene sequence: CDR1 MDHEN, CDR2 SYDVKM. The CDR3 runs 13 residues. V lost 6 bases and J lost 8, with 16 bases in between. CDR3 region: CASRRVPYDGYTF. The CDR3 DNA reads as TGTGCCAGCAGGAGGGTCCCCTATGACGGCTACACCTTC.

V and J are TRBV6-2 or TRBV6-3 and TRBJ2-7; 11 nucleotides align to TRBD2. There are 16 residues in the CDR3. Germline V gene sequence: CDR1 MNHEY, CDR2 SVGEGT. The V and J ends lost 0 bases and 0 bases, in that order; junction bases with no gene match: 1. CDR3 in amino acids: CASSYSGLAGSYEQYF. The CDR3 region has the DNA TGTGCCAGCAGTTACTCCGGACTAGCGGGCTCCTACGAGCAGTACTTC.